The entry that follows covers one T cell receptor beta chain sequence. Germline CDR1 and CDR2: MGHDK and SYGVNS. The V gene end was trimmed by 4 bases and the J gene end by 4 bases; junction bases not matched to a gene: 11. The CDR3 covers 16 residues. The authors sequenced TCR beta from blood CD8+ and CD4+ T cells. Random-hexamer reverse transcription was applied to roughly 0.5 to 1 ug RNA. The authors amplified TCR beta CDR3 across 54 Vbeta and 13 Jbeta using immunoSEQ multiplex PCR. Using its own MiXCR run on the immunoSEQ multiplex PCR reads, TCRdb lists one record per CDR3 protein. The table lists nearly 110,000 distinct CDR3 sequences, roughly 94% of them singletons, with around 0.41% in the top ten. This record comes from a study of CD8 T cells in Susac syndrome. Across the study: Patients with Susac syndrome were therapy-naive, on corticosteroids, or on intravenous immunoglobulin alone at blood draw.

Sequenced: CD8+ T cells from PBMCs. The sequence derives from a human donor with Susac syndrome. The chain combines TRBV25-1 with TRBJ1-2; 8 bases are shared with TRBD1. CDR3 sequence reads: CASSAGVTGAIYGYTF. The CDR3 nucleotides read TGTGCCAGCAGTGCCGGCGTGACAGGGGCGATCTATGGCTACACCTTC.